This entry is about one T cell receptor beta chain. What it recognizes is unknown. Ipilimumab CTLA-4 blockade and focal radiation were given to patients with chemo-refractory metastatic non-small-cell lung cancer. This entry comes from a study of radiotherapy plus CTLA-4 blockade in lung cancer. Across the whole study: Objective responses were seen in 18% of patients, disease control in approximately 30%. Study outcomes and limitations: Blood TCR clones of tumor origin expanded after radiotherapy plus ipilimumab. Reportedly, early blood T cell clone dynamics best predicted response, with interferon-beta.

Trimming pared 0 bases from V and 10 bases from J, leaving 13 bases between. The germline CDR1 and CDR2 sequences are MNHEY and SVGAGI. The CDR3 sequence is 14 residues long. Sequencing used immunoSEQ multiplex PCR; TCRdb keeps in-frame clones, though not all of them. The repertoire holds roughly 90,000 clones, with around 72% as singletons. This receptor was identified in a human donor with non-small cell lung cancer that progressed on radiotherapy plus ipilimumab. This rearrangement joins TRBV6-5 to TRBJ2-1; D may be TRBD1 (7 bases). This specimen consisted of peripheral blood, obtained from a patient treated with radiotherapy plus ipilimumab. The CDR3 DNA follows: TGTGCCAGCAGTTACTCGAGGAGGGGGCCCGAGCAGTTCTTC. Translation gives CASSYSRRGPEQFF.